The 22 T cell receptor beta chains given below trace back to one sample, sequenced in a study of blood T cell repertoires in COVID-19. The repertoire was sequenced with immunoSEQ multiplex PCR; TCRdb's copy has only in-frame clones and lacks some. The table includes around 64,000 clones, around 66% detected once. The sample consisted of PBMCs or T cells enriched from blood (not recorded which). These receptors came from a woman aged 55 to 70 who had been exposed to COVID-19.

The chain uses TRBV6-5 and TRBJ2-7, with D uncertain. The germline CDR1 and CDR2 sequences are MNHEY and SVGAGI. The ends were cut back, 6 bases at V and 2 bases at J, with 14 bases in the middle. The CDR3 runs 14 residues. The CDR3 loop is CASRLTLSAYEQYF. As DNA, the CDR3 is TGTGCCAGCAGATTGACACTCTCCGCCTACGAGCAGTACTTC.

This clone was seen more than once but under ten times. The chain carries TRBV5-1 and TRBJ1-1; TRBD1 agrees at 10 bases. This CDR3 is 14 amino acids long. Germline CDR1 SGHRS, CDR2 YFSETQ. V was pared by 4 bases and J by 5 bases, with 5 bases of the junction left unmatched. The CDR3 protein is CASSAGQGKTEAFF. CDR3 in DNA: TGCGCCAGCAGCGCGGGACAGGGGAAAACTGAAGCTTTCTTT.

The rearrangement uses TRBV4-1 and TRBJ1-1; D is ambiguous. Germline V lookup: CDR1 MGHRA, CDR2 YSYEKL. CDR3 length: 14 residues. Trimming cost V 3 bases and J 4 bases, with 12 bases left between them. The CDR3 DNA sequence: TGCGCCAGCAGCCAGTTTACCGAGGGCACTGAAGCTTTCTTT. This codes for CASSQFTEGTEAFF.

The chain has TRBV28 and TRBJ1-6; D remains ambiguous. This CDR3 has 17 residues. CDR1 MDHEN and CDR2 SYDVKM come from the germline V gene. Between the trimmed V and J ends, which lost 5 bases and 0 bases, there was a span of 14 bases. CDR3 protein: CASSPRSAGSYNSPLHF. Written as DNA, the CDR3 is TGTGCCAGCAGTCCTAGGTCCGCGGGCTCCTATAATTCACCCCTCCACTTT.

The V call is TRBV2, the J call TRBJ1-1; 7 bases are shared with TRBD1. CDR1 and CDR2 from the germline V gene are SNHLY and FYNNEI. The junction had 12 bases not matched to a gene; V was cut back by 8 bases and J by 0 bases. The CDR3 is 16 residues long. CDR3 coding DNA: TGTGCCAGCGCCGGGCCGGGACAGAGAATGAACACTGAAGCTTTCTTT. It is translated as CASAGPGQRMNTEAFF.

The CDR3 here is CASSIDAGGINNEQFF. As DNA, the CDR3 is TGCGCCAGCAGCATCGACGCGGGAGGAATAAACAATGAGCAGTTCTTC. The rearrangement uses TRBV4-3 and TRBJ2-1; 8 nucleotides agree with TRBD2. This CDR3 contains 16 residues. The V gene end was trimmed by 5 bases and the J gene end by 5 bases; junction bases not matched to a gene: 11. Looked up from germline, CDR1 is LGHNA and CDR2 is YSLEER.

As concerns this clone: At one of its ends the junction is not consistent with the germline gene, which may arise from a read error. The chain couples TRBV7-7 to TRBJ2-3; 8 bases fit TRBD2. CDR3 size: 17 residues. Per germline, CDR1 SSHAT and CDR2 FNYEAQ (reference sequence). The CDR3 sequence is CASSFYPPGTRKDTQYF. CDR3 in DNA: TGTGCTAGCAGCTTTTACCCCCCCGGGACTAGGAAGGATACGCAGTATTTT. Filled out from reference TRBV7-7 and TRBJ2-3, the complete variable domain reads GAGVSQSPRYKVTKRGQDVTLRCDPISSHATLYWYQQALGQGPEFLTYFNYEAQPDKSGLPSDRFSAERPEGSISTLTIQRTEQRDSAMYRCASSFYPPGTRKDTQYFGPGTRLTVL.

V and J are TRBV14 and TRBJ2-1; 9 bases map to TRBD2. Trimming cost V 6 bases and J 5 bases; bases outside gene matches: 8. The CDR3 consists of 15 residues. The germline gives CDR1 SGHDN, CDR2 FVKESK. CDR3 nucleotide sequence: TGTGCCAGCAGATCCAGCGGGAGGAGTAACAATGAGCAGTTCTTC. It specifies CASRSSGRSNNEQFF.

The rearrangement joins TRBV27 to TRBJ1-6; 8 positions match TRBD1. V trimming: 7 bases; J trimming: 5 bases; junction bases outside the gene matches: 4. CDR3 size: 14 residues. CDR1 and CDR2 (germline): MNHEY, SMNVEV (reference sequence). Here the CDR3 DNA reads TGTGCCAGCACAAACAGGGGGAATAATTCACCCCTCCACTTT. The encoded protein is CASTNRGNNSPLHF.

V gene TRBV9 combines with J gene TRBJ2-3; 10 bases fit TRBD2. CDR1 is SGDLS, CDR2 YYNGEE, per germline. The CDR3 consists of 16 residues. V lost 0 bases, J lost 1 base, and 2 bases stayed unmatched. The CDR3 sequence: CASSVGGTSGTDTQYF. The CDR3 DNA follows: TGTGCCAGCAGCGTAGGCGGGACTAGCGGCACAGATACGCAGTATTTT.

This clone was recorded a few times. This chain connects TRBV7-2 to TRBJ1-3; 7 positions agree with TRBD1. The J segment lost 2 bases and the V segment lost 6 bases, leaving 7 bases of the junction unmatched. CDR1 and CDR2 (germline): SGHTA, FQGNSA. The length of the CDR3 is 15 residues. DNA of the CDR3: TGTGCCAGCAGTTTTACCAGGGGGGCTGGAAACACCATATATTTT. This gives the protein CASSFTRGAGNTIYF.

The DNA of the CDR3 is TGCGCCAGCAGCCTTAGACAGGGAGGCACTGAAGCTTTCTTT. It is translated as CASSLRQGGTEAFF. The chain uses TRBV4-3 and TRBJ1-1, with 7 bases fitting TRBD1. The CDR3 consists of 14 residues. The germline CDR1 and CDR2 sequences are LGHNA and YSLEER. V trimming: 4 bases; J trimming: 4 bases; junction bases outside the gene matches: 6.

This chain joins TRBV28 and TRBJ1-1; D unclear. V lost 3 bases and J 10 bases, leaving 12 bases between the germline ends. There are 12 residues in the CDR3. Germline V lookup: CDR1 MDHEN, CDR2 SYDVKM. CDR3 protein: CASSFNPGLAFF. The CDR3 DNA is TGTGCCAGCAGTTTTAATCCGGGTCTAGCTTTCTTT.

V gene TRBV4-3 combines with J gene TRBJ1-5; weak D call: TRBD1 (6 bases). Trimming took off 1 base at V and 4 bases at J, with 23 bases between the two ends. The CDR3 contains 19 residues. Germline CDR1 and CDR2: LGHNA and YSLEER. The CDR3 coding sequence is TGCGCCAGCAGCCAAGGACCCGGAGGGGGGGCCGGTCGGAATCAGCCCCAGCATTTT. Translation: CASSQGPGGGAGRNQPQHF.

J is TRBJ1-4 and V is TRBV28; 7 nucleotides align to TRBD1. The ends lost 4 bases at V and 13 bases at J; junction bases unmatched: 9. This CDR3 spans 13 amino acids. CDR1 is MDHEN, CDR2 SYDVKM, per germline. CDR3 DNA sequence: TGTGCCAGCAGTTCGACAGGGTGGGGAGGACTGTTTTTT. Translation gives CASSSTGWGGLFF. The variable domain in full, completed from reference TRBV28 and TRBJ1-4, reads DVKVTQSSRYLVKRTGEKVFLECVQDMDHENMFWYRQDPGLGLRLIYFSYDVKMKEKGDIPEGYSVSREKKERFSLILESASTNQTSMYLCASSSTGWGGLFFGSGTQLSVL.

The chain combines TRBV28 with TRBJ2-7; D perhaps matches TRBD1 (5 bases). The V gene's germline CDR1 is MDHEN and CDR2 SYDVKM. There are 12 residues in the CDR3. The V end lost 5 bases, the J end lost 6 bases, and 11 bases lay between the germline ends. CDR3 DNA sequence: TGTGCCAGCAGTCCAGGGCCCCTCGAGCAGTACTTC. It yields the protein CASSPGPLEQYF.

The chain recombines TRBV6-5 with TRBJ2-2; D unresolved. The CDR3 is made up of 13 amino acids. Germline V lookup: CDR1 MNHEY, CDR2 SVGAGI. Trimming left V 0 bases short and J 6 bases short, with 5 bases between. CDR3 region: CASSYSRAGELFF. CDR3 DNA: TGTGCCAGCAGTTACTCGAGAGCCGGGGAGCTGTTTTTT.

The chain couples TRBV3-1 (or the pseudogene TRBV3-2) to TRBJ1-5; weak D call: TRBD1 (5 bases). V gave up 6 bases and J gave up 1 base, with 10 bases separating them. Germline values: CDR1 LGHDT, CDR2 YNNKEL (reference sequence). The length of the CDR3 is 14 residues. The CDR3 loop is CASSLGLSNQPQHF. CDR3 coding DNA: TGTGCCAGCAGTCTGGGGCTGAGCAATCAGCCCCAGCATTTT.

This clone came up a few times. V is TRBV4-1 and J is TRBJ1-4; TRBD1 is a possible D gene (5 bases). CDR1 is MGHRA, CDR2 YSYEKL, per germline. There are 14 residues in the CDR3. Between the trimmed V and J ends, which lost 6 bases and 4 bases, there was a span of 12 bases. CDR3 loop: CASRSTGGNEKLFF. In DNA, the CDR3 is TGCGCCAGCAGGTCCACCGGGGGTAATGAAAAACTGTTTTTT.

This clone was observed at least ten times. J is TRBJ1-6 and V is TRBV19; D gene ambiguous. Trimming took off 3 bases at V and 6 bases at J, with 9 bases between the two ends. Germline values: CDR1 LNHDA, CDR2 SQIVND (reference sequence). This CDR3 contains 14 residues. CDR3 DNA: TGTGCCAGTAGTATCGGCGGGAGTAATTCACCCCTCCACTTT. Encoded protein: CASSIGGSNSPLHF.

A note on this clone: The junction does not match germline at one end; this may be a read error. This sequence joins TRBV11-3 and TRBJ2-2, with 9 bases identical to TRBD1. The CDR3 covers 15 residues. CDR1 and CDR2 from the germline V gene are SGHNT and YENEEA. The CDR3 DNA reads TGTGCCAGCAGCCTAGACAGGGGGAATACCGGGGAGCTGTTTTTT. It codes for CASSLDRGNTGELFF. Supplemented by reference TRBV11-3 and TRBJ2-2, the full variable domain reads EAGVVQSPRYKIIEKKQPVAFWCNPISGHNTLYWYLQNLGQGPELLIRYENEEAVDDSQLPKDRFSAERLKGVDSTLKIQPAELGDSAVYLCASSLDRGNTGELFFGEGSRLTVL.

This chain links TRBV11-2 with TRBJ1-1; a possible D gene is TRBD1 (6 bases). The CDR3 is 15 residues long. V was clipped by 5 bases and J by 5 bases, with 18 bases between them. Germline values: CDR1 SGHAT, CDR2 FQNNGV. CDR3 sequence (DNA): TGTGCCAGCAGCCCTCGTCTGGGGGCGAGGACTGAAGCTTTCTTT. Translating it yields CASSPRLGARTEAFF.